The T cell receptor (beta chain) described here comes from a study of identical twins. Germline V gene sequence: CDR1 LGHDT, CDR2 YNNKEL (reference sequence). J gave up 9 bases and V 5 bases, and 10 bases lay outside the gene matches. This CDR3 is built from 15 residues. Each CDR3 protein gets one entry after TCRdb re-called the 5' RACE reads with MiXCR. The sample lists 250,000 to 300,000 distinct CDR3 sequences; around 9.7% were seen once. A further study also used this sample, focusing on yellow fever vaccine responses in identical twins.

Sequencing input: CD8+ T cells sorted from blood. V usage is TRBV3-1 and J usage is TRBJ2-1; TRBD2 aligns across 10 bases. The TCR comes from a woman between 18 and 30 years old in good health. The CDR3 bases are TGTGCCAGCAGCGATAGGGCTAGCGGGAGTTTTGAGCAGTTCTTC. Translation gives CASSDRASGSFEQFF.